What follows are 17 T cell receptor beta chains derived from one specimen sequenced in a study of breast tumors, draining lymph nodes, adjacent tissues. TCRdb passed the multiplex PCR reads through MiXCR, listing each CDR3 protein once. The sample carries tens of thousands of distinct CDR3 sequences, about 20% recorded once. The lymph nodes were axillary draining lymph nodes from breast cancer patients. The material sequenced was axillary lymph node tissue. All receptors derive from a female donor with breast cancer. Some clones in this sample may be carry-over from other donors' samples.

This clonotype was counted ten times or more. This chain connects TRBV7-9 to TRBJ2-7; no definite D call. Trimming left V 1 base short and J 0 bases short, with 7 bases between. CDR3 length equals 14 residues. The germline V gene has CDR1 SEHNR and CDR2 FQNEAQ (reference sequence). The CDR3, as DNA: TGTGCCAGCAGCTTAGGTGTGAACTCCTACGAGCAGTACTTC. It encodes CASSLGVNSYEQYF.

The sample holds many counts of this clonotype. This chain uses TRBV20-1 with TRBJ1-2; 7 nucleotides match TRBD1. The CDR3 consists of 15 residues. V lost 3 bases and J lost 0; bases outside the gene matches: 7. From germline, CDR1 is DFQATT and CDR2 SNEGSKA (reference sequence). Written as DNA, the CDR3 is TGCAGTGCTAGTGAGACAGGGCTGGCTAACTATGGCTACACCTTC. Its translation is CSASETGLANYGYTF.

This clonotype appeared many times. The V call is TRBV4-2, the J call TRBJ1-2, with a possible D match to TRBD1 (6 bases). V lost 2 bases and J lost 4, with 14 bases in between. Germline V lookup: CDR1 LGHNA, CDR2 YNFKEQ. This CDR3 region has 15 residues. Here the CDR3 reads CASSQPRQEFYGYTF. The CDR3 DNA is TGTGCCAGCAGCCAACCCCGACAGGAGTTCTATGGCTACACCTTC.

The sample holds many counts of this clonotype. DNA of the CDR3: TGTGCCAGCAGTTTAGCGCTTACGGGAGGGCACTTCTTC. Its protein is CASSLALTGGHFF. The chain joins TRBV12-3 or TRBV12-4 to TRBJ2-1, with TRBD2 identical over 8 bases. Unmatched junction bases numbered 8, after V lost 0 bases and J lost 16 bases. The CDR3 covers 13 residues.

The sample holds many counts of this clonotype. The chain recombines TRBV4-3 with TRBJ1-4; 8 bases are shared with TRBD1. The germline V gene has CDR1 LGHNA and CDR2 YSLEER. With V trimmed by 1 base and J by 8 bases, 6 bases remained unmatched. There are 15 residues in the CDR3. CDR3 amino acids: CASSQGDRQSEKLFF. The CDR3 DNA sequence: TGCGCCAGCAGCCAAGGGGACAGGCAGAGCGAAAAACTGTTTTTT.

The table lists this clonotype with many counts. The V and J genes are TRBV5-1 and TRBJ2-7; possibly TRBD1 for D (6 bases). The germline V gene has CDR1 SGHRS and CDR2 YFSETQ. This CDR3 comprises 14 residues. V lost 4 bases, J lost 4 bases, and 15 bases lay in between. The CDR3 nucleotides are TGCGCCAGCAGCCGATGGGGGCAGACGTACGAGCAGTACTTC. The encoded protein is CASSRWGQTYEQYF.

This clonotype was recorded at least ten times. This chain links TRBV7-8 with TRBJ2-1; 9 bases match TRBD1. The V segment lost 5 bases and the J segment 2 bases; nucleotides outside the gene matches: 4. The germline V gene encodes CDR1 SGHVS and CDR2 FQNEAQ. The CDR3 loop spans 15 amino acids. This chain's CDR3 is CASSQGQGTYNEQFF. CDR3 DNA sequence: TGTGCCAGCAGCCAAGGACAGGGGACCTACAATGAGCAGTTCTTC.

This sequence joins TRBV20-1 and TRBJ1-2; D is uncertain. The CDR3 consists of 13 residues. The V gene lost 0 bases and the J gene lost 6 bases, with 11 bases spanning the gap. Germline assignment: CDR1 DFQATT and CDR2 SNEGSKA (reference sequence). This CDR3 is CSARDEVGNGYTF. CDR3 sequence (DNA): TGCAGTGCTAGAGATGAAGTAGGGAATGGCTACACCTTC.

This clonotype was picked up many times. The V call is TRBV11-2, the J call TRBJ2-7, with D maybe TRBD2 (6 bases). Germline CDR1 is SGHAT and CDR2 is FQNNGV. This CDR3 comprises 15 residues. Trimming left V 3 bases short and J 3 bases short, with 15 bases between. This CDR3 is CASSFQAGGFYEQYF. Written as DNA, the CDR3 is TGTGCCAGCAGCTTCCAAGCGGGTGGATTCTACGAGCAGTACTTC. Based on the CDR3 plus reference TRBV11-2 and TRBJ2-7, the full variable domain is EAGVAQSPRYKIIEKRQSVAFWCNPISGHATLYWYQQILGQGPKLLIQFQNNGVVDDSQLPKDRFSAERLKGVDSTLKIQPAKLEDSAVYLCASSFQAGGFYEQYFGPGTRLTVT.

In this sample, this clonotype turned up many times. V and J are TRBV10-1 and TRBJ2-1; D is perhaps TRBD1 (6 bases). This CDR3 has 14 residues. Trimming took 3 bases from V and 2 from J, leaving 8 bases between them. The germline gives CDR1 WNHNN, CDR2 SYGVQD (reference sequence). This CDR3 reads CASSEGGPYNEQFF. CDR3 in DNA: TGCGCCAGCAGTGAAGGGGGACCCTACAATGAGCAGTTCTTC.

This clonotype was seen ten or more times. The rearrangement joins TRBV7-9 to TRBJ2-7; 8 positions agree with TRBD1. The CDR3 has 15 residues. Per the germline V gene, CDR1 is SEHNR and CDR2 is FQNEAQ (reference sequence). J lost 6 bases, V lost 5 bases, and 12 bases had no gene match. CDR3 nucleotide sequence: TGTGCCAGCAGCCACCGCCCGGGACAGGATCCCGAGCAGTACTTC. Encoded protein: CASSHRPGQDPEQYF.

The chain joins TRBV27 to TRBJ1-3; the D gene is possibly TRBD1 (5 bases). Germline V lookup: CDR1 MNHEY, CDR2 SMNVEV (reference sequence). CDR3 length equals 16 residues. V was trimmed by 5 bases and J by 1 base, leaving 15 bases between them. The CDR3: CASSPLGGGSGNTIYF. CDR3 nucleotides: TGTGCCAGCAGTCCCCTCGGGGGGGGATCTGGAAACACCATATATTTT.

In this sample, this clonotype turned up many times. The chain couples TRBV5-1 to TRBJ2-7; either TRBD1 or TRBD2 may supply D (6 bases each). The germline gives CDR1 SGHRS, CDR2 YFSETQ. The V and J ends lost 0 bases and 3 bases respectively, with 7 bases between them. This CDR3 is 13 amino acids long. CDR3 in amino acids: CASSLEGGYEQYF. In nucleotides, the CDR3 is TGCGCCAGCAGCTTGGAGGGGGGCTACGAGCAGTACTTC.

Remarks on this clonotype: One base away lies a much larger clone, so this may be a sequencing read error. The V gene is TRBV10-3, the J gene TRBJ1-5; 7 nucleotides match TRBD1. CDR1 is ENHRY and CDR2 is SYGVKD in the germline V gene. The CDR3 is 13 amino acids. CDR3 protein: CAITGGWDQPQRF. CDR3 bases: TGTGCCATCACAGGGGGGTGGGATCAGCCCCAGCGTTTT.

A few counts support this clonotype. J is TRBJ1-5 and V is TRBV11-2; D unresolved. The germline V and J ends were trimmed by 1 base and 10 bases, with 14 bases remaining between them. Germline V gives CDR1 SGHAT, CDR2 FQNNGV. This CDR3 spans 14 amino acids. The CDR3 DNA follows: TGTGCCAGCAGCTTAGTTTCCGACCGAGACCCCCAGCATTTT. Translation gives CASSLVSDRDPQHF.

This clonotype was found many times. The chain has TRBV5-1 and TRBJ1-3, with a tentative D call TRBD1 (5 bases). The germline V gene encodes CDR1 SGHRS and CDR2 YFSETQ. The CDR3 sequence is 16 residues long. V shed 0 bases and J shed 0 bases, with 10 bases lying between them. Here the CDR3 reads CASSLEGRSSGNTIYF. The DNA for the CDR3 is TGCGCCAGCAGCTTGGAGGGACGGAGCTCTGGAAACACCATATATTTT. Complete variable domain (other parts from reference TRBV5-1 and TRBJ1-3): KAGVTQTPRYLIKTRGQQVTLSCSPISGHRSVSWYQQTPGQGLQFLFEYFSETQRNKGNFPGRFSGRQFSNSRSEMNVSTLELGDSALYLCASSLEGRSSGNTIYFGEGSWLTVV.

V is TRBV30 and J is TRBJ2-3, with D possibly being TRBD1 (5 bases). CDR1 is GTSNPN, CDR2 SVGIG, per germline (reference sequence). CDR3 length: 13 amino acids. Trimming removed 4 bases from V and 0 bases from J, with 8 bases in between. CDR3 sequence (DNA): TGTGCCTGGAACAGGTATAGCACAGATACGCAGTATTTT. It specifies CAWNRYSTDTQYF.